This TCR beta chain was sequenced in a study of radiotherapy plus CTLA-4 blockade in lung cancer. Study context: Objective responses emerged in about 20% of patients, and 31% attained disease control. Study results and caveats: Interferon-beta, together with early blood T cell clone dynamics, reportedly best predicted response. Following radiotherapy plus ipilimumab, tumor-derived TCR clones expanded in the blood.

Here immunoSEQ multiplex PCR was the method, and the copy in TCRdb shows in-frame clones only, minus some. Altogether more than 9,500 clones are present, 84% being singletons, with the ten largest covering 29%. Comment on this clone: Its specificity is not known.

Participants had chemo-refractory metastatic non-small-cell lung cancer and were treated with focal radiation plus ipilimumab CTLA-4 blockade. The sequence was obtained from a human donor with non-small cell lung cancer that progressed on radiotherapy plus ipilimumab. The material was peripheral blood, obtained from a patient treated with radiotherapy plus ipilimumab.

The CDR3: CASRGDSNQPQHF. CDR3 sequence (DNA): TGTGCCAGCAGAGGGGATAGCAATCAGCCCCAGCATTTT. The gene calls are TRBV2 and TRBJ1-5, with D perhaps TRBD1 (5 bases). Per germline, CDR1 SNHLY and CDR2 FYNNEI. The length of the CDR3 is 13 residues. The V gene lost 6 bases and the J gene lost 0 bases, with 6 bases spanning the gap.